These T cell receptor beta chains were read from a single sample in a study of blood T cell repertoires in COVID-19. Repertoires were generated with immunoSEQ multiplex PCR, while TCRdb's copy carries only in-frame clones and drops some. The sample gives roughly 84,000 clones, roughly 80% of which show up once; around 4% is in the top ten. Material: peripheral blood. The origin of the receptors is a woman aged 45-65 years with acute or convalescent COVID-19. CDR3s include the opening cysteine and the closing phenylalanine or tryptophan. The D gene is left open where the match is weak. Some rows mark clone size as missing; the rest say once, few, many or name a class of expanded clone.

V gene,clone size,D gene,J gene,CDR3 protein,CDR3 DNA
TRBV2,NA,NA,TRBJ1-4,CASSEAGGVGKLFF,TGTGCCAGCAGTGAAGCGGGAGGGGTGGGGAAACTGTTTTTT
TRBV3-1/TRBV3-2,NA,TRBD1,TRBJ1-1,CASSHRTGDTEAFF,TGTGCCAGCAGCCACCGGACAGGGGATACTGAAGCTTTCTTT
TRBV28,NA,TRBD1,TRBJ1-1,CASATIPGQGLTEAFF,TGTGCCAGCGCTACTATCCCGGGACAGGGGTTGACTGAAGCTTTCTTT
TRBV5-5,NA,TRBD2,TRBJ2-2,CASRQTSGPYTGELFF,TGTGCCAGCAGACAGACTAGCGGGCCTTACACCGGGGAGCTGTTTTTT
TRBV27,NA,NA,TRBJ1-3,CASRPPGARNTIYF,TGTGCCAGCAGGCCTCCTGGGGCCCGAAACACCATATATTTT
TRBV5-1,NA,TRBD1,TRBJ2-1,CASSLGWGQGVNEQFF,TGCGCCAGCAGCTTAGGTTGGGGACAGGGTGTCAATGAGCAGTTCTTC
TRBV5-1,NA,NA,TRBJ2-3,CASSPSVADTQYF,TGCGCCAGCAGCCCATCAGTGGCAGATACGCAGTATTTT
TRBV11-2,NA,NA,TRBJ1-2,CASSSRLAGVYGYTF,TGTGCCAGCAGCTCTCGACTGGCGGGTGTATATGGCTACACCTTC
TRBV14,NA,NA,TRBJ1-2,CASSLEPLFGYTF,TGTGCCAGCAGTCTCGAGCCGCTTTTTGGCTACACCTTC
TRBV19,NA,NA,TRBJ1-5,CASSIQAGLNQPQHF,TGTGCCAGTAGTATACAGGCAGGTCTCAATCAGCCCCAGCATTTT
TRBV5-1,NA,NA,TRBJ2-7,CASSLDQGPYEQYF,TGCGCCAGCAGCTTGGATCAGGGCCCCTACGAGCAGTACTTC
TRBV19,NA,TRBD2,TRBJ2-1,CASSSGGVYEQFF,TGTGCCAGTAGTAGCGGGGGAGTCTATGAGCAGTTCTTC
TRBV10-3,NA,NA,TRBJ1-1,CAISESGRSTEAFF,TGTGCCATCAGTGAGTCAGGGAGGAGCACTGAAGCTTTCTTT
TRBV3-1/TRBV3-2,few,TRBD2,TRBJ2-1,CASSQPGLAYREQFF,TGTGCCAGCAGCCAGCCGGGACTAGCGTACCGTGAGCAGTTCTTC
TRBV2,NA,NA,TRBJ1-5,CASSPQGGFYSNQPQHF,TGTGCCAGCAGCCCACAAGGGGGATTCTATAGCAATCAGCCCCAGCATTTT
TRBV5-1,NA,TRBD1,TRBJ1-2,CASSLVLRQGGGSTEGYTF,TGCGCCAGCAGCTTGGTCTTGCGTCAGGGGGGAGGTTCGACGGAAGGCTACACCTTC
TRBV6-5,once,TRBD1,TRBJ1-1,CASSYDRGSEAFF,TGTGCCAGCAGTTATGACAGGGGCTCTGAAGCTTTCTTT
TRBV7-9,NA,TRBD2,TRBJ2-3,CASSLGSGSPTDTQYF,TGTGCCAGCAGCTTGGGTAGCGGGTCCCCGACAGATACGCAGTATTTT
TRBV19,NA,NA,TRBJ2-7,CASSIALGAYEQYF,TGTGCCAGTAGTATAGCATTGGGGGCATACGAGCAGTACTTC
TRBV19,NA,TRBD1,TRBJ1-1,CASNDRRGRGNTEAFF,TGTGCCAGTAACGACCGGAGGGGGCGGGGGAACACTGAAGCTTTCTTT
TRBV11-2,NA,TRBD2,TRBJ2-2,CASSLVAGAGELFF,TGTGCCAGCAGCTTAGTAGCGGGGGCCGGGGAGCTGTTTTTT
TRBV30,NA,NA,TRBJ1-2,CAWLVAGGSRNYGYTF,TGTGCCTGGTTGGTTGCTGGAGGATCCCGTAACTATGGCTACACCTTC
TRBV10-2,few,TRBD1,TRBJ1-3,CASKQGAEGTIYF,TGCGCCAGTAAGCAGGGGGCCGAAGGCACCATATATTTT
TRBV5-6,NA,NA,TRBJ1-1,CASSLPQPMNTEAFF,TGTGCCAGCAGCTTACCACAGCCTATGAACACTGAAGCTTTCTTT
TRBV4-1,few,TRBD1,TRBJ1-1,CASSRVQGTDTEAFF,TGCGCCAGCAGCCGAGTACAGGGGACGGACACTGAAGCTTTCTTT
TRBV11-2,NA,TRBD1,TRBJ1-1,CASGQGAGTEAFF,TGTGCCAGCGGACAGGGGGCGGGCACTGAAGCTTTCTTT
TRBV21-1,NA,NA,TRBJ2-1,CASSLTGGSYNEQFF,TGTGCCAGCAGCCTAACAGGGGGCTCCTACAATGAGCAGTTCTTC
TRBV15,NA,NA,TRBJ2-5,CATSRDRGAGAETQYF,TGTGCCACCAGCAGAGATCGTGGGGCGGGGGCGGAGACCCAGTACTTC
TRBV4-1,NA,NA,TRBJ2-7,CASSQSDTYEQYF,TGCGCCAGCAGCCAATCGGACACCTACGAGCAGTACTTC
TRBV7-2,NA,TRBD1,TRBJ1-5,CASSSRPGGIGNQPQHF,TGTGCCAGCAGCTCACGACCAGGGGGCATTGGCAATCAGCCCCAGCATTTT
TRBV4-2,NA,TRBD2,TRBJ2-5,CASSQGPGLASGGTQYF,TGTGCCAGCAGCCAGGGGCCGGGACTAGCGTCCGGGGGGACCCAGTACTTC
TRBV20-1,few,TRBD1,TRBJ2-1,CSASGRQGKLNNEQFF,TGCAGTGCTAGTGGGCGACAGGGGAAACTTAACAATGAGCAGTTCTTC
TRBV23-1,NA,NA,TRBJ1-5,CASSYPTSANQPQHF,TGCGCCAGCAGTTACCCAACAAGCGCCAATCAGCCCCAGCATTTT
TRBV29-1,NA,TRBD1,TRBJ1-1,CSVAGGQASNTEAFF,TGCAGCGTCGCAGGGGGACAGGCATCGAACACTGAAGCTTTCTTT
TRBV28,NA,NA,TRBJ2-3,CASRRLGPGTRNTQYF,TGTGCCAGCAGACGCCTTGGACCCGGGACTCGAAATACGCAGTATTTT
TRBV25-1,NA,NA,TRBJ2-7,CASSMAGISYEQYF,TGTGCCAGCAGTATGGCAGGGATCTCCTACGAGCAGTACTTC
TRBV19,NA,TRBD1,TRBJ1-2,CASRQGASNYGYTF,TGTGCCAGCAGACAGGGGGCCTCTAACTATGGCTACACCTTC
TRBV6-2/TRBV6-3,NA,NA,TRBJ1-5,CASSWTARGSSNQPQHF,TGTGCCAGCAGTTGGACCGCCCGGGGGTCAAGCAATCAGCCCCAGCATTTT
TRBV7-9,NA,TRBD1,TRBJ1-6,CASTLDTGQNSPLHF,TGTGCCAGCACCCTTGATACGGGACAGAATTCACCCCTCCACTTT
TRBV5-1,NA,TRBD2,TRBJ2-5,CASSPGTLAGASQETQYF,TGCGCCAGCAGCCCAGGCACACTAGCGGGGGCCAGCCAAGAGACCCAGTACTTC